This T cell receptor beta chain comes out of a study of cytomegalovirus exposure and HLA in healthy donors. Only in-frame clones appear in the TCRdb table, and some are missing; sequencing was by immunoSEQ multiplex PCR. This repertoire shows fewer than 60,000 clones, roughly 94% found once; its top ten account for approximately 7.8%. Germline lookup yields CDR1 SNHLY and CDR2 FYNNEI. This CDR3 contains 13 residues. Germline trimming cut 6 bases from V and 7 bases from J; bases unmatched to any gene: 5. Among the 110 or so subjects of the validation cohort, separate from the 666-subject first cohort, were the donors.

This sequence originates from a woman aged 18-29 years in good health and CMV-seropositive. J is TRBJ1-4 and V is TRBV2; 7 bases agree with TRBD1. Input material: PBMCs. DNA of the CDR3: TGTGCCAGCAGAGGGACAGCAGGTGAAAAACTGTTTTTT. Its translation: CASRGTAGEKLFF.